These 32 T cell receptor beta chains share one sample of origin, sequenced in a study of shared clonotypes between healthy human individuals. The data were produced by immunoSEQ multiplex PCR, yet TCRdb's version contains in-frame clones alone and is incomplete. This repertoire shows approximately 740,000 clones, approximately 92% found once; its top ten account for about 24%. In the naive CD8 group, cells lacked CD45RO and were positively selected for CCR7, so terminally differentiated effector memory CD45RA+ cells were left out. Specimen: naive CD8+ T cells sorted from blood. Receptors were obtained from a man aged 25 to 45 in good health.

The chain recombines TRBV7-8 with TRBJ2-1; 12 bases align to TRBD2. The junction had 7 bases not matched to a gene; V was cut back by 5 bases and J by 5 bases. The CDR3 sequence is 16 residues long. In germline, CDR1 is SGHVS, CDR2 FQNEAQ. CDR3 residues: CASSILLAGGHNEQFF. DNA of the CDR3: TGTGCCAGCAGCATACTACTAGCGGGAGGACACAATGAGCAGTTCTTC.

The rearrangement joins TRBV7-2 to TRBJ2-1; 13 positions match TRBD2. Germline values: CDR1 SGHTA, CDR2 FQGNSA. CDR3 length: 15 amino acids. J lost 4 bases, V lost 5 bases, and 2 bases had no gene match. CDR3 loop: CASSRLAGGYNEQFF. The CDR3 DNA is TGTGCCAGCAGCAGACTAGCGGGAGGTTACAATGAGCAGTTCTTC.

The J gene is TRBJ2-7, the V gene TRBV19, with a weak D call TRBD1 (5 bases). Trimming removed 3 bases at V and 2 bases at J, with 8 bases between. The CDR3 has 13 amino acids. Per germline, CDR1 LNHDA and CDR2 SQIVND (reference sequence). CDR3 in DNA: TGTGCCAGTAGTATGGACACAACCTACGAGCAGTACTTC. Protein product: CASSMDTTYEQYF.

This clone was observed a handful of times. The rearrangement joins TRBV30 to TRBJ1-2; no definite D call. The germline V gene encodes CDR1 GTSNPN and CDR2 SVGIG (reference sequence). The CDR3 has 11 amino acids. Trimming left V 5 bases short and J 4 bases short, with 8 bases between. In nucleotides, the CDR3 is TGTGCCTGGGACCGGGGCTATGGCTACACCTTC. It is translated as CAWDRGYGYTF.

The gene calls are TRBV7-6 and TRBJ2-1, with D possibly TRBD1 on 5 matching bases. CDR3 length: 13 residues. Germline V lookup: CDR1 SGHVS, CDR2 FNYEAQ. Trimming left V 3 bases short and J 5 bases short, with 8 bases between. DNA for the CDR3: TGTGCCAGCAGCTTTGGGGCTAACAATGAGCAGTTCTTC. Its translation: CASSFGANNEQFF.

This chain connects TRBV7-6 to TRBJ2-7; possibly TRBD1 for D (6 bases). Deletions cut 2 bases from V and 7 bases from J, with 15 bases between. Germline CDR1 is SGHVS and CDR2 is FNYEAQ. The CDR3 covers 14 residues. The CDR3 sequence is CASSLSGEGEEQYF. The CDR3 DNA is TGTGCCAGCAGCTTATCAGGGGAAGGGGAAGAGCAGTACTTC.

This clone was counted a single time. This CDR3 is CASSEEGMWDRFGGANVLTF. CDR3 bases: TGTGCCAGCAGTGAAGAAGGAATGTGGGACAGGTTTGGTGGGGCCAACGTCCTGACTTTC. The chain couples TRBV6-1 to TRBJ2-6; 8 bases fit TRBD1. V shed 1 base, J shed 3 bases, and the junction held 14 bases outside the gene matches. This CDR3 region has 20 residues. Germline V lookup: CDR1 MNHNS, CDR2 SASEGT.

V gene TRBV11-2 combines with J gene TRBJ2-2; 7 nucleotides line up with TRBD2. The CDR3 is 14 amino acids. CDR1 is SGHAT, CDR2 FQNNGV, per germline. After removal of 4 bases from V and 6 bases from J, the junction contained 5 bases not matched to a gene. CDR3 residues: CASSSSGAAGELFF. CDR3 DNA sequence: TGTGCCAGCAGCTCGAGCGGGGCCGCCGGGGAGCTGTTTTTT.

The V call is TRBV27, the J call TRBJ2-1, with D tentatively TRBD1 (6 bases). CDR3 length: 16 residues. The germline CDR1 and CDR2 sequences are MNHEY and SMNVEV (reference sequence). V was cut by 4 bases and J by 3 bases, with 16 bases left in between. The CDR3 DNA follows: TGTGCCAGCAGTTACGGTGGACAGCTTTACTACAATGAGCAGTTCTTC. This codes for CASSYGGQLYYNEQFF.

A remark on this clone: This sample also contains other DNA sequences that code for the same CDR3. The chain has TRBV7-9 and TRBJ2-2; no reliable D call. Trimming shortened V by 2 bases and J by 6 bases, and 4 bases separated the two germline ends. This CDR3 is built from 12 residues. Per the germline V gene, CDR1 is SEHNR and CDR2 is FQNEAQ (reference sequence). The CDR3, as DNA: TGTGCCAGCAGCTTACTTGCCGGGGAGCTGTTTTTT. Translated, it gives CASSLLAGELFF.

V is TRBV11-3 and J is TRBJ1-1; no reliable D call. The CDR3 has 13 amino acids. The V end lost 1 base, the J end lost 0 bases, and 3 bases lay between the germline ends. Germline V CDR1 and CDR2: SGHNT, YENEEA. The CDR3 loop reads CASSLAVNTEAFF. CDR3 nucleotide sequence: TGTGCCAGCAGCTTAGCCGTGAACACTGAAGCTTTCTTT.

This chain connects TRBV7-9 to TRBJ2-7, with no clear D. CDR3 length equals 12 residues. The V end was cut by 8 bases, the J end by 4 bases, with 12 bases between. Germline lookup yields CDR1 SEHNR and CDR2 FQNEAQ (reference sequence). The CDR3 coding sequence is TGTGCCAGCGCTCCGTCGCCTTACGAGCAGTACTTC. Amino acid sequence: CASAPSPYEQYF.

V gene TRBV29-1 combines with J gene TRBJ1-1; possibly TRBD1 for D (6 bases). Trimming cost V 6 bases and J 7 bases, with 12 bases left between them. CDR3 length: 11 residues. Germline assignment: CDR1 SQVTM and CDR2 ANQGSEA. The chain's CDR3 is CSVSGGVEAFF. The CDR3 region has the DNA TGCAGCGTCTCCGGGGGCGTTGAAGCTTTCTTT.

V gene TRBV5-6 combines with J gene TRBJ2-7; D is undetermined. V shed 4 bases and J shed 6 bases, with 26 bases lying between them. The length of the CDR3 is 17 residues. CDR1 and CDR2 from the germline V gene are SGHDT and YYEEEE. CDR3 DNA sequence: TGTGCCAGCAGCGTACTGGGTGCACCTCGAGTAGGGTCCGAGCAGTACTTC. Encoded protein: CASSVLGAPRVGSEQYF.

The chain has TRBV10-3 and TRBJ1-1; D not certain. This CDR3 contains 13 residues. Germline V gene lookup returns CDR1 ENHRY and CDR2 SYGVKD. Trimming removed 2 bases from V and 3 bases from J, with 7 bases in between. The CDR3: CAISEEIYTEAFF. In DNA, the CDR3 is TGTGCCATCAGTGAGGAAATCTACACTGAAGCTTTCTTT.

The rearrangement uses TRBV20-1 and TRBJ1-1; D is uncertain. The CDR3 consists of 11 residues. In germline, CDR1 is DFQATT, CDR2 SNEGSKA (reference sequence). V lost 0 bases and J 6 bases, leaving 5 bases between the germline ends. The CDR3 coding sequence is TGCAGTGCTAGAGAGGGCCCTGAAGCTTTCTTT. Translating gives CSAREGPEAFF.

The CDR3 reads CATGTEFYEQYF. The CDR3 DNA is TGTGCCACCGGGACTGAGTTCTACGAGCAGTACTTC. The rearrangement links TRBV2 to TRBJ2-7; tentative D call: TRBD2 (6 bases). V was cut by 10 bases and J by 3 bases, with 13 bases left in between. There are 12 residues in the CDR3. Germline-derived CDR1 and CDR2 are SNHLY and FYNNEI.

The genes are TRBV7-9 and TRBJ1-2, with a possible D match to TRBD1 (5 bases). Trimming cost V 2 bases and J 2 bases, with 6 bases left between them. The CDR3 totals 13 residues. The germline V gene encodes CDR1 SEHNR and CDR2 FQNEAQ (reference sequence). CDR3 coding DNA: TGTGCCAGCAGCTTAAGACAGAACTATGGCTACACCTTC. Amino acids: CASSLRQNYGYTF.

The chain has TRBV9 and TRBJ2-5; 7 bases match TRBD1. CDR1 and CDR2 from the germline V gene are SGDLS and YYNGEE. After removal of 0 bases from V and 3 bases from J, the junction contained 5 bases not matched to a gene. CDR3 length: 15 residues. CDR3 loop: CASSVGDSQKETQYF. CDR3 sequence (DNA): TGTGCCAGCAGCGTAGGGGACAGCCAGAAAGAGACCCAGTACTTC.

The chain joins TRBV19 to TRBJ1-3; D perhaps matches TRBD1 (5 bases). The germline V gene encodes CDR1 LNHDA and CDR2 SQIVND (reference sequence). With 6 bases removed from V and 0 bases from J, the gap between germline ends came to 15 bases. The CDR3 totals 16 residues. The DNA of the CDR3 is TGTGCCAGTAGCACACCAAGGGGAGTCTCTGGAAACACCATATATTTT. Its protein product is CASSTPRGVSGNTIYF.

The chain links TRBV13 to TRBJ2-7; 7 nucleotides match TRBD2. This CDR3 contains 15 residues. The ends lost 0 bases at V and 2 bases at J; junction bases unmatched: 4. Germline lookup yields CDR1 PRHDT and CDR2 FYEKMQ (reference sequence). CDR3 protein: CASSLGSSGTYEQYF. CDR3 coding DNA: TGTGCCAGCAGCTTAGGGTCTAGCGGAACCTACGAGCAGTACTTC.

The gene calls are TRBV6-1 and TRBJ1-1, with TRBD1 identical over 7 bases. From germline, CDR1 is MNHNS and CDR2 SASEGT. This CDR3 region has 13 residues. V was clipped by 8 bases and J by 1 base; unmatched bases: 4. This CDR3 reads CASEGGRNTEAFF. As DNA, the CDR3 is TGTGCCAGCGAAGGGGGCAGGAACACTGAAGCTTTCTTT.

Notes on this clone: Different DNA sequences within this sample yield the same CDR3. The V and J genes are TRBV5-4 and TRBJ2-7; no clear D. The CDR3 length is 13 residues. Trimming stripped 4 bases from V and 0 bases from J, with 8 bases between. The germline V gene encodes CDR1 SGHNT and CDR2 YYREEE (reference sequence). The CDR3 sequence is CASSLSASYEQYF. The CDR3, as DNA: TGTGCCAGCAGCCTTTCGGCCTCCTACGAGCAGTACTTC.

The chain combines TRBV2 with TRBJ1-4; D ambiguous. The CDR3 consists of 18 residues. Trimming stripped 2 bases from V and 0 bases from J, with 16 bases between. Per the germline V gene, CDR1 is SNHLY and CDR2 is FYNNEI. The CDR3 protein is CASSEKALDDATNEKLFF. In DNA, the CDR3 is TGTGCCAGCAGTGAAAAGGCCCTGGACGATGCAACTAATGAAAAACTGTTTTTT.

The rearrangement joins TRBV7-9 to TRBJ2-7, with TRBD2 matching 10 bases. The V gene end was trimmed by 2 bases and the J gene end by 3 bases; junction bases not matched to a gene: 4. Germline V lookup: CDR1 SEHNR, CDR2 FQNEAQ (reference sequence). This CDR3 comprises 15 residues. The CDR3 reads CASSLFLAGGYEQYF. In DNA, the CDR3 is TGTGCCAGCAGCTTATTTTTAGCGGGAGGCTACGAGCAGTACTTC.

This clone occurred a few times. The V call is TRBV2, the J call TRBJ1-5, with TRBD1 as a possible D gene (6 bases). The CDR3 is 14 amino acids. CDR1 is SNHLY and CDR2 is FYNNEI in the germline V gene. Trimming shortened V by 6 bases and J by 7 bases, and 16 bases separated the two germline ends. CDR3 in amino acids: CASRDSLRGQPQHF. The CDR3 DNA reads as TGTGCCAGCAGGGACAGTCTTCGGGGGCAGCCCCAGCATTTT.

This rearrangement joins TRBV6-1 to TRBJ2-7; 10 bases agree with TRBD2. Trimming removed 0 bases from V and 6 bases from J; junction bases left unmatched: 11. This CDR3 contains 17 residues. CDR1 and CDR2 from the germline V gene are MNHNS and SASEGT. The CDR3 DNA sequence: TGTGCCAGCAGTGAAGCGCAAGGGCTAGCGGGAGATCGCGAGCAGTACTTC. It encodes CASSEAQGLAGDREQYF.

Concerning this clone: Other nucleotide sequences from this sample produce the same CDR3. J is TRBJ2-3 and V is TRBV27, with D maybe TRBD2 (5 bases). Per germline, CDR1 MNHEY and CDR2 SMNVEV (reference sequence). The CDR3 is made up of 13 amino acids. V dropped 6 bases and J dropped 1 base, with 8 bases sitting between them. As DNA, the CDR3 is TGTGCCAGCAGGCCCGGGGGCACAGATACGCAGTATTTT. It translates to CASRPGGTDTQYF.

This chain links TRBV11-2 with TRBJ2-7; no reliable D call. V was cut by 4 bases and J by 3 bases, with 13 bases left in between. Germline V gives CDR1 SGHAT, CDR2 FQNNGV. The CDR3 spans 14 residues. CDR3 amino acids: CASSYSVSNYEQYF. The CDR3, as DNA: TGTGCCAGCAGCTATTCAGTTTCCAACTACGAGCAGTACTTC.

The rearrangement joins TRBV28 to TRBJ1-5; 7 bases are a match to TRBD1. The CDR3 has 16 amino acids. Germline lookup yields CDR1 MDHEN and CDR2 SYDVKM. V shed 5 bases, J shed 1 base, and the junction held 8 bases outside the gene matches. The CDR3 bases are TGTGCCAGCAGTCCAAGACAGGGCGCGAGCAATCAGCCCCAGCATTTT. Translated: CASSPRQGASNQPQHF.

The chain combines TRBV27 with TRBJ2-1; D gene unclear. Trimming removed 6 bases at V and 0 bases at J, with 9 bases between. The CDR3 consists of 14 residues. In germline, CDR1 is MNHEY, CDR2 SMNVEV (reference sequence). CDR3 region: CASSEPSSYNEQFF. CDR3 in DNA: TGTGCCAGCAGCGAACCGAGCTCCTACAATGAGCAGTTCTTC.

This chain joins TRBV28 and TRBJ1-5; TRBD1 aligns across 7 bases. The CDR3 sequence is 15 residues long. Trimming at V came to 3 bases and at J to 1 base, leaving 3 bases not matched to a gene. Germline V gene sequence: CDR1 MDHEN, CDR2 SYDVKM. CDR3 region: CASSLLGQSNQPQHF. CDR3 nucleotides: TGTGCCAGCAGTTTGTTGGGACAGAGCAATCAGCCCCAGCATTTT.